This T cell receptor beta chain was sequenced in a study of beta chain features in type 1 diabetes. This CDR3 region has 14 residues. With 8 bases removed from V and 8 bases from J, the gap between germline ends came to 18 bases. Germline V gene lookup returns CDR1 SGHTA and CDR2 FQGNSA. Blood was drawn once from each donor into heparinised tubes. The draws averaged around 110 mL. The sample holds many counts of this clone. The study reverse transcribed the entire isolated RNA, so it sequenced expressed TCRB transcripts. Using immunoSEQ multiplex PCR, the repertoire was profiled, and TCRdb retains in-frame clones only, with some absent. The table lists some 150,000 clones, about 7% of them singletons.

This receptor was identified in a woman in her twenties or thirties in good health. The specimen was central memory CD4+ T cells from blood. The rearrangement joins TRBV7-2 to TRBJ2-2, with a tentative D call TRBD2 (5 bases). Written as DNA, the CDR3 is TGTGCCAGCCGGACTCTCCTTCTAACGGGGGAGCTGTTTTTT. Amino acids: CASRTLLLTGELFF. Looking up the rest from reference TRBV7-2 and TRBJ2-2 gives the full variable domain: GAGVSQSPSNKVTEKGKDVELRCDPISGHTALYWYRQSLGQGLEFLIYFQGNSAPDKSGLPSDRFSAERTGGSVSTLTIQRTQQEDSAVYLCASRTLLLTGELFFGEGSRLTVL.